Listed below are T cell receptor beta chains from one sample, sequenced in a study of CD8 T cells in ankylosing spondylitis. TCRdb re-called the 5' RACE reads through MiXCR, storing one row per CDR3 protein. The table includes about 220,000 distinct CDR3 sequences, roughly 25% detected once. The sample consisted of blood, either unsorted or a sorted T cell fraction (not recorded which). These receptors originate from a male donor with ankylosing spondylitis or in good health (not recorded which). Each CDR3 is given with its conserved first and last residue. Each record gives: V gene, clone size, J gene, D gene, CDR3 DNA, CDR3 protein. D genes are given only for firm matches. Only part of the rows carry a size: once, few, many, or a class if the clone is expanded.

>TRBV15|-|TRBJ2-7|TRBD2
TGTGCCACCAGCAGTCTAGCGACTAGCGGCTACGAGCAGTACTTC
CATSSLATSGYEQYF
>TRBV20-1|-|TRBJ2-1|-
TGCAGTGCTAGAGATGCGGACTACCTCAATGAGCAGTTCTTC
CSARDADYLNEQFF
>TRBV18|many|TRBJ2-2|TRBD2
TGTGCCAGCTCACAGTCGGGAGGGATCACCGGGGAGCTGTTTTTT
CASSQSGGITGELFF
>TRBV20-1|once|TRBJ1-1|-
TGCAGTGCCAGCTATTACAGGAACACTGAAGCTTTCTTT
CSASYYRNTEAFF
>TRBV6-1|many|TRBJ1-5|-
TGTGCCAGCAGCCCAGGCATGAATAGCAATCAGCCCCAGCATTTT
CASSPGMNSNQPQHF
>TRBV6-5|-|TRBJ1-6|TRBD1
TGTGCCAGCAGTTACTCCGACAGGGATAATTCACCCCTCCACTTT
CASSYSDRDNSPLHF
>TRBV20-1|-|TRBJ1-1|-
TGCAGTGCTAGGAACATGAACACTGAAGCTTTCTTT
CSARNMNTEAFF
>TRBV6-5|few|TRBJ2-7|-
TGTGCCAGCAGTTACGCGGGCCGGCCGTGGGAGCAGTACTTC
CASSYAGRPWEQYF
>TRBV7-3|many|TRBJ2-1|TRBD1
TGTGCCAGCAGCTCCCAGTTTGGACAGGGCTCCTACAATGAGCAGTTCTTC
CASSSQFGQGSYNEQFF
>TRBV29-1|many|TRBJ2-3|-
TGCAGCGTTGGGGCAGCCCGGGATACGCAGTATTTT
CSVGAARDTQYF
>TRBV20-1|-|TRBJ1-2|-
TGCAGTGCTAGAAAACATGGACAGAACCCCAGAGAGGGCTACACCTTC
CSARKHGQNPREGYTF
>TRBV27|few|TRBJ2-6|-
TGTGCCAGCAGTTTCCCTGGGGCCAACGTCCTGACTTTC
CASSFPGANVLTF
>TRBV27|many|TRBJ2-1|-
TGTGCCAGCAGGGGGGGAAGCTCCTACAATGAGCAGTTCTTC
CASRGGSSYNEQFF
>TRBV20-1|-|TRBJ2-2|TRBD2
TGCAGTGCTACCCGCGGGACTAGTGGGAGGGGCACCGGGGAGCTGTTTTTT
CSATRGTSGRGTGELFF
>TRBV20-1|few|TRBJ1-5|-
TGCAGTGCCCAGCGCGGGCGGGATCAGCCCCAGCATTTT
CSAQRGRDQPQHF
>TRBV10-3|many|TRBJ1-5|TRBD1
TGTGCCATCAGTACCTCGGGACAGCCATCCCAGCCCCAGCATTTT
CAISTSGQPSQPQHF
>TRBV6-1|many|TRBJ1-5|-
TGTGCCAGCAGTGACCGAGGACAGCGTAATCAGCCCCAGCATTTT
CASSDRGQRNQPQHF
>TRBV15|many|TRBJ1-3|-
TGTGCCACCAGAAAGAACCACGGGACCTACTCTGGAAACACCATATATTTT
CATRKNHGTYSGNTIYF
>TRBV6-5|few|TRBJ2-3|TRBD2
TGTGCCAGCAGTTACGTATCCAGCGGGAGCGTGGGCACAGATACGCAGTATTTT
CASSYVSSGSVGTDTQYF
>TRBV12-3/TRBV12-4|-|TRBJ2-5|-
TGTGCCAGCAGTTCCGGGGCCCGGGAAGAGACCCAGTACTTC
CASSSGAREETQYF
>TRBV28|many|TRBJ2-5|-
TGTGCCAGCAGTTACAAAGAGACCCAGTACTTC
CASSYKETQYF
>TRBV20-1|many|TRBJ1-3|-
TGCAGTGCTAGAGTGCCAGGCACCTCTGGAAACACCATATATTTT
CSARVPGTSGNTIYF
>TRBV5-1|many|TRBJ1-3|-
TGCGCCAGCAGTGCGGACGGGCAGCGCGGAAACACCATATATTTT
CASSADGQRGNTIYF
>TRBV3-1|-|TRBJ2-1|-
TGTGCCAGCAGCCAAGTCCGGGGTAATGAGCAGTTCTTC
CASSQVRGNEQFF
>TRBV30|few|TRBJ2-1|-
TGTGCCTGGACGGGACTGTACAATGAGCAGTTCTTC
CAWTGLYNEQFF
>TRBV20-1|many|TRBJ2-1|-
TGCAGTGCTAGGGGGTTGAACAATGAGCAGTTCTTC
CSARGLNNEQFF
>TRBV29-1|-|TRBJ2-1|-
TGCAGCGTTGGGGGCCACAGGGATAGCTCCTACAATGAGCAGTTCTTC
CSVGGHRDSSYNEQFF
>TRBV20-1|-|TRBJ2-5|-
TGCAGTGCTAGAGAAAGGACGAAGACGGGAGAGACCCAGTACTTC
CSARERTKTGETQYF
>TRBV18|-|TRBJ1-1|TRBD1
TGTGCCAGCTCGCTGGACAGGGAAGTCTCCACTGAAGCTTTCTTT
CASSLDREVSTEAFF
>TRBV4-2|many|TRBJ1-3|TRBD1
TGTGCCAGCAGCCCGGACTTGACCGGGACAGGGGTAGGAAACACCATATATTTT
CASSPDLTGTGVGNTIYF
>TRBV5-5|few|TRBJ2-7|TRBD2
TGTGCCAGCAGCTCGCGGGGACTAGTTAACGAGCAGTACTTC
CASSSRGLVNEQYF
>TRBV7-3|-|TRBJ2-5|-
TGTGCCAGCAGCTTAACGGGGCTGAGGGGGAGGGCGACCCAGTACTTC
CASSLTGLRGRATQYF
>TRBV5-5|-|TRBJ2-3|TRBD1
TGTGCCAGCAGCGCCGGAGTAGGACAGGGTACAGATACGCAGTATTTT
CASSAGVGQGTDTQYF
>TRBV4-1|many|TRBJ2-7|-
TGCGCCAGCAGCCAAGAAAGTGTCGAGGGTTCGCCCAGCTACGAGCAGTACTTC
CASSQESVEGSPSYEQYF
>TRBV15|many|TRBJ1-3|TRBD1
TGTGCCACCAGCCCAGGGGGCTCTGGAAACACCATATATTTT
CATSPGGSGNTIYF
>TRBV4-3|-|TRBJ2-3|-
TGCGCCAGCAGCCAAGATCTGTTCGGTACGCAGTATTTT
CASSQDLFGTQYF
>TRBV12-3/TRBV12-4|many|TRBJ2-1|TRBD2
TGTGCCAGCAGCGCAACCCAGCCTAGACTAGCGGCACCGAAGGAGACCCAGTTCTTC
CASSATQPRLAAPKETQFF
>TRBV5-6|-|TRBJ2-5|TRBD2
TGTGCCAGCAGCTGGAGGGAGGGCCTCCAAGAGACCCAGTACTTC
CASSWREGLQETQYF
>TRBV12-3/TRBV12-4|once|TRBJ2-2|-
TGTGCCAGCAGTTTTCGCCTCGACACAAGGTTGACCGGGGAGCTGTTTTTT
CASSFRLDTRLTGELFF
>TRBV10-3|-|TRBJ2-7|TRBD2
TGTGCCATCAGGGGAACTAGCGGGACCTACGAGCAGTACTTC
CAIRGTSGTYEQYF
>TRBV4-1|-|TRBJ2-5|-
TGCGCCAGCAGCCAGGACGCTCGGTGGGAGACCCAGTACTTC
CASSQDARWETQYF
>TRBV5-1|-|TRBJ1-6|-
TGCGCCAGCGGATGGACAGATAATTCACCCCTCCACTTT
CASGWTDNSPLHF